This T cell receptor beta chain appears in the sequencing data of a study of blood T cells in healthy people across ages. A few counts support this clonotype. PCR was performed a second time for roughly 7 to 11 cycles using a sample-barcoded 5' primer and a J-beta primer mix. TCRdb recomputed calls from the 5' RACE reads with MiXCR, one row per CDR3 protein. The sample consists of 720,000 or so distinct CDR3 sequences, roughly two fifths of them appearing once. CDR1 SGHAT and CDR2 FQNNGV come from the germline V gene. The germline V and J ends were trimmed by 2 bases and 3 bases, with 4 bases remaining between them. The CDR3 sequence is 13 residues long.

The material sequenced was blood. The genes are TRBV11-2 and TRBJ2-2; D is uncertain. The receptor comes from a man older than 75 in good health. The CDR3 is CASSLLDTGELFF. CDR3 nucleotide sequence: TGTGCCAGCAGCTTACTCGACACCGGGGAGCTGTTTTTT.